This T cell receptor (beta chain) comes out of a study of blood T cell repertoires in COVID-19. As for the study in general: T cells, B-cell-depleted T cells, or PBMCs supplied cDNA or gDNA.

In the authors' workflow: Reference gene primer amplification gave nucleated cell count estimates. The data were produced by immunoSEQ multiplex PCR, yet TCRdb's version contains in-frame clones alone and is incomplete. D and trimming were read from the DNA, whereas the V and J calls and clone size are those reported in that table. The sample includes roughly 250,000 clones, about 85% seen only once; the top ten take about 1%. Looked up from germline, CDR1 is SGHTA and CDR2 is FQGNSA. The CDR3 length is 13 residues. Between the trimmed V and J ends, which lost 1 base and 7 bases, there was a span of 8 bases.

The material sequenced was peripheral blood. The source of this sequence is a man aged 40-49 years with acute or convalescent COVID-19. The rearrangement joins TRBV7-2 to TRBJ1-5; D gene uncertain. The CDR3 sequence is CASSLGSEQPQHF. The DNA for the CDR3 is TGTGCCAGCAGCTTAGGGTCAGAACAGCCCCAGCATTTT. Based on the CDR3 plus reference TRBV7-2 and TRBJ1-5, the full variable domain is GAGVSQSPSNKVTEKGKDVELRCDPISGHTALYWYRQSLGQGLEFLIYFQGNSAPDKSGLPSDRFSAERTGGSVSTLTIQRTQQEDSAVYLCASSLGSEQPQHFGDGTRLSIL.